These T cell receptor beta chains were read from a single sample in a study of blood T cell repertoires in COVID-19. TCRdb's table, derived via immunoSEQ multiplex PCR, lists solely in-frame clones and lacks some. The sample carries 150,000 to 200,000 clones, roughly 85% recorded once. What was sequenced was peripheral blood. The source of these receptors is a man between 60 and 75 years old with active or convalescent COVID-19. Both conserved end residues are part of each CDR3. Fields, in order: clone size, D gene, V gene, J gene, CDR3 DNA, CDR3 protein. D genes are given only for firm matches. The size field is filled for only some rows; it gives once, few, many or a size class.

clone_size: .
d_call: .
v_call: TRBV24-1
j_call: TRBJ2-2
cdr3_nt: TGTGCCACCAGTGATTCCGGACAGTCGGGCGGGGAGCTGTTTTTT
cdr3_aa: CATSDSGQSGGELFF

clone_size: .
d_call: .
v_call: TRBV7-3
j_call: TRBJ1-1
cdr3_nt: TGTGCCAGCGCGGGCCATGGCACTGAAGCTTTCTTT
cdr3_aa: CASAGHGTEAFF

clone_size: .
d_call: .
v_call: TRBV20-1
j_call: TRBJ2-3
cdr3_nt: TGCAGTGCTTACGTACAAGATACGCAGTATTTT
cdr3_aa: CSAYVQDTQYF

clone_size: few
d_call: .
v_call: TRBV3-1/TRBV3-2
j_call: TRBJ2-7
cdr3_nt: TGTGCCAGCAGCCAAGAGGGGCCCGGGTACGAGCAGTACTTC
cdr3_aa: CASSQEGPGYEQYF

clone_size: .
d_call: TRBD2
v_call: TRBV20-1
j_call: TRBJ2-5
cdr3_nt: TGCAGTGCTAGTCATGGCGGGGGGGCCCAAGAGACCCAGTACTTC
cdr3_aa: CSASHGGGAQETQYF

clone_size: .
d_call: TRBD2
v_call: TRBV19
j_call: TRBJ2-3
cdr3_nt: TGTGCCAGTAGTATGCCTAGCGGGGGGGTAGCTAGCACAGATACGCAGTATTTT
cdr3_aa: CASSMPSGGVASTDTQYF

clone_size: .
d_call: TRBD2
v_call: TRBV5-1
j_call: TRBJ2-3
cdr3_nt: TGCGCCAGCAGCTTGGCCGCAGCGGGGGAGGCAGATACGCAGTATTTT
cdr3_aa: CASSLAAAGEADTQYF

clone_size: .
d_call: TRBD1
v_call: TRBV4-1
j_call: TRBJ1-1
cdr3_nt: TGCGCCAGCAGACCCGGGACAGGGAAAGGCCCGAACACTGAAGCTTTCTTT
cdr3_aa: CASRPGTGKGPNTEAFF

clone_size: once
d_call: .
v_call: TRBV7-9
j_call: TRBJ2-3
cdr3_nt: TGTGCCAGCAGCTCACTAGGGACAGATACGCAGTATTTT
cdr3_aa: CASSSLGTDTQYF

clone_size: few
d_call: .
v_call: TRBV2
j_call: TRBJ1-2
cdr3_nt: TGTGCCAGCAGTATTGCGGGACTCTATGGCTACACCTTC
cdr3_aa: CASSIAGLYGYTF

clone_size: .
d_call: .
v_call: TRBV21-1
j_call: TRBJ2-1
cdr3_nt: TGTGCCAGCAGCAAAGCAAGCGGGGGGACACCAAACAATGAGCAGTTCTTC
cdr3_aa: CASSKASGGTPNNEQFF

clone_size: .
d_call: TRBD1
v_call: TRBV3-1/TRBV3-2
j_call: TRBJ1-5
cdr3_nt: TGTGCCAGCAGCCCGGACAGGGGATATTATCAGCCCCAGCATTTT
cdr3_aa: CASSPDRGYYQPQHF

clone_size: .
d_call: TRBD1
v_call: TRBV11-2
j_call: TRBJ1-2
cdr3_nt: TGTGCCAGCAGCCCGAGACAGGGGCAGGGCTCGGATGGCTACACCTTC
cdr3_aa: CASSPRQGQGSDGYTF

clone_size: .
d_call: TRBD2
v_call: TRBV5-4
j_call: TRBJ2-1
cdr3_nt: TGTGCCAGTGCTAGAGCGGGGGGGGCGTCCTACAATGAGCAGTTCTTC
cdr3_aa: CASARAGGASYNEQFF

clone_size: .
d_call: TRBD2
v_call: TRBV19
j_call: TRBJ2-1
cdr3_nt: TGTGCCAGTAGTATCGAGCGGGGACCATCTAATGAGCAGTTCTTC
cdr3_aa: CASSIERGPSNEQFF

clone_size: .
d_call: TRBD1
v_call: TRBV19
j_call: TRBJ1-6
cdr3_nt: TGTGCCAGTAGTATTCGACAGGGAGGATCACCCCTCCACTTT
cdr3_aa: CASSIRQGGSPLHF

clone_size: .
d_call: .
v_call: TRBV5-6
j_call: TRBJ1-5
cdr3_nt: TGTGCCAGCAGCTTGTGGCTCAGTACCCGGATGCAGGGCAATCAGCCCCAGCATTTT
cdr3_aa: CASSLWLSTRMQGNQPQHF

clone_size: .
d_call: .
v_call: TRBV7-8
j_call: TRBJ1-6
cdr3_nt: TGTGCCAGCAGCTTAGCAAGGGCACAGGGCCCTAATTCACCCCTCCACTTT
cdr3_aa: CASSLARAQGPNSPLHF

clone_size: once
d_call: .
v_call: TRBV6-1
j_call: TRBJ2-1
cdr3_nt: TGTGCCAGCAGTGACGATTTAAGCTCCCTAATTAATGAGCAGTTCTTC
cdr3_aa: CASSDDLSSLINEQFF

clone_size: .
d_call: TRBD1
v_call: TRBV6-6
j_call: TRBJ1-2
cdr3_nt: TGTGCCACATCCGACAGGGGGCGGGAGTCTGGCTACACCTTC
cdr3_aa: CATSDRGRESGYTF

clone_size: .
d_call: .
v_call: TRBV9
j_call: TRBJ2-1
cdr3_nt: TGTGCCAGCAGCGTAGGCGTGATAACTACCCCACTCAATGAGCAGTTCTTC
cdr3_aa: CASSVGVITTPLNEQFF

clone_size: .
d_call: .
v_call: TRBV7-3
j_call: TRBJ2-7
cdr3_nt: TGTGCCAGCAGCTTAAGTGGTAGGGACAACGAGCAGTACTTC
cdr3_aa: CASSLSGRDNEQYF

clone_size: .
d_call: .
v_call: TRBV5-6
j_call: TRBJ1-2
cdr3_nt: TGTGCCAGCAGCTTGGTTGGGCAGGGAGGTGGCTACACCTTC
cdr3_aa: CASSLVGQGGGYTF

clone_size: .
d_call: .
v_call: TRBV10-1
j_call: TRBJ1-2
cdr3_nt: TGCGCCAGCAGTGAGTCGCGGGCTGGTGGCTACACCTTC
cdr3_aa: CASSESRAGGYTF

clone_size: .
d_call: .
v_call: TRBV7-6
j_call: TRBJ2-5
cdr3_nt: TGTGCCAGCAGCTTAGGGACGGGGGAAAGGGAGACCCAGTACTTC
cdr3_aa: CASSLGTGERETQYF

clone_size: .
d_call: .
v_call: TRBV30
j_call: TRBJ1-5
cdr3_nt: TGTGCCTGGAGTCAGGACAGCTATCAGCCCCAGCATTTT
cdr3_aa: CAWSQDSYQPQHF

clone_size: .
d_call: TRBD1
v_call: TRBV19
j_call: TRBJ1-2
cdr3_nt: TGTGCCAGTAACCCGGACAGGGGGTTATATGGCTACACCTTC
cdr3_aa: CASNPDRGLYGYTF

clone_size: few
d_call: .
v_call: TRBV2
j_call: TRBJ1-2
cdr3_nt: TGTGCCAGCAGTGAACTGTCCTATGGCTACACCTTC
cdr3_aa: CASSELSYGYTF

clone_size: .
d_call: TRBD2
v_call: TRBV29-1
j_call: TRBJ2-3
cdr3_nt: TGCAGCGCCGCGACTAGCGGGGGTAGGGATACGCAGTATTTT
cdr3_aa: CSAATSGGRDTQYF

clone_size: few
d_call: TRBD2
v_call: TRBV7-8
j_call: TRBJ2-3
cdr3_nt: TGTGCCAGCAGCTTACAACTAGCGGGGGTAGCAGATACGCAGTATTTT
cdr3_aa: CASSLQLAGVADTQYF

clone_size: .
d_call: TRBD1
v_call: TRBV3-1/TRBV3-2
j_call: TRBJ2-5
cdr3_nt: TGTGCCAGCAGCCAGCACGGGACAGGTCAAGAGACCCAGTACTTC
cdr3_aa: CASSQHGTGQETQYF

clone_size: .
d_call: .
v_call: TRBV6-5
j_call: TRBJ2-7
cdr3_nt: TGTGCCAGCAGTTATAGCGACACCTCCTACGAGCAGTACTTC
cdr3_aa: CASSYSDTSYEQYF

clone_size: .
d_call: .
v_call: TRBV7-8
j_call: TRBJ1-4
cdr3_nt: TGTGCCAGCAGCCAGAGGGCAACTAATGAAAAACTGTTTTTT
cdr3_aa: CASSQRATNEKLFF

clone_size: .
d_call: .
v_call: TRBV19
j_call: TRBJ2-3
cdr3_nt: TGTGCCAGTAGTATGGCTCGACAGACAGATACGCAGTATTTT
cdr3_aa: CASSMARQTDTQYF

clone_size: .
d_call: .
v_call: TRBV5-1
j_call: TRBJ1-6
cdr3_nt: TGCGCCAGCAGCTTGGGTCCCCAGGTAGGGGATAATTCACCCCTCCACTTT
cdr3_aa: CASSLGPQVGDNSPLHF

clone_size: .
d_call: TRBD1
v_call: TRBV4-1
j_call: TRBJ1-2
cdr3_nt: TGCGCCAGCAGCGGACAGGGCTATGGCTACACCTTC
cdr3_aa: CASSGQGYGYTF

clone_size: .
d_call: TRBD2
v_call: TRBV10-3
j_call: TRBJ2-1
cdr3_nt: TGTGCCATCAGTGATCGTGGACTAGGGAGTACTGAGCAGTTCTTC
cdr3_aa: CAISDRGLGSTEQFF

clone_size: .
d_call: .
v_call: TRBV25-1
j_call: TRBJ2-2
cdr3_nt: TGTGCCAGCAGTGAATATAAGCAGGGGAGCACCGGGGAGCTGTTTTTT
cdr3_aa: CASSEYKQGSTGELFF

clone_size: once
d_call: .
v_call: TRBV7-9
j_call: TRBJ1-3
cdr3_nt: TGTGCCAGCAGCTTGGAGGGTTTTGGAAACACCATATATTTT
cdr3_aa: CASSLEGFGNTIYF

clone_size: .
d_call: TRBD1
v_call: TRBV4-2
j_call: TRBJ2-7
cdr3_nt: TGTGCCAGCAGCCAAACGGGACAGGGACGGTCCTCCGAGCAGTACTTC
cdr3_aa: CASSQTGQGRSSEQYF

clone_size: .
d_call: .
v_call: TRBV9
j_call: TRBJ1-3
cdr3_nt: TGTGCCAGCAGCGTAAGGGACGGGAGCTCTGGAAACACCATATATTTT
cdr3_aa: CASSVRDGSSGNTIYF

clone_size: .
d_call: .
v_call: TRBV19
j_call: TRBJ2-2
cdr3_nt: TGTGCCAGTAGCTCCGTACCGGGACAGAACACCGGGGAGCTGTTTTTT
cdr3_aa: CASSSVPGQNTGELFF

clone_size: few
d_call: TRBD1
v_call: TRBV2
j_call: TRBJ1-3
cdr3_nt: TGTGCCAGCAGTGAATCGACAGGGACTGGAAACACCATATATTTT
cdr3_aa: CASSESTGTGNTIYF

clone_size: .
d_call: .
v_call: TRBV24-1
j_call: TRBJ2-2
cdr3_nt: TGTGCCACCAGTGATTTTAAACAGGGCGGCACCGGGGAGCTGTTTTTT
cdr3_aa: CATSDFKQGGTGELFF

clone_size: .
d_call: TRBD1
v_call: TRBV7-9
j_call: TRBJ1-4
cdr3_nt: TGTGCCAGCAGCCTAGGACAGGGGGCTAATGAAAAACTGTTTTTT
cdr3_aa: CASSLGQGANEKLFF

clone_size: few
d_call: .
v_call: TRBV4-1
j_call: TRBJ1-2
cdr3_nt: TGCGCCAGCAGCCAAGTTACAGGGACCTATGGCTACACCTTC
cdr3_aa: CASSQVTGTYGYTF